One and the same sample provided the 15 T cell receptor beta chains below, sequenced in a study of shared clonotypes between healthy human individuals. The method was immunoSEQ multiplex PCR; TCRdb's version includes in-frame clones alone and lacks a portion of them. The top ten hold 11% of the sample, which has roughly 220,000 clones, over 60% seen once. Sequencing was performed on memory CD4+ T cells sorted from blood. The subset: CD45RA-negative fraction. These receptors came from a man between 25 and 39 years old in good health.

The genes are TRBV18 and TRBJ2-2, with D hard to call. The CDR3 covers 13 residues. Germline V lookup: CDR1 KGHSH, CDR2 LQKENI. The germline V and J ends were trimmed by 0 bases and 7 bases, with 6 bases remaining between them. CDR3 sequence reads: CASSPPPNGELFF. The CDR3 bases are TGTGCCAGCTCACCACCTCCCAACGGGGAGCTGTTTTTT.

This clone occurred many times. V is TRBV5-4 and J is TRBJ1-5; 7 bases fit TRBD1. Trimming at V came to 5 bases and at J to 0 bases, leaving 14 bases not matched to a gene. Germline-derived CDR1 and CDR2 are SGHNT and YYREEE (reference sequence). There are 18 residues in the CDR3. CDR3: CASSKFGTVSHSNQPQHF. As DNA, the CDR3 is TGTGCCAGCAGTAAATTCGGGACAGTTTCCCATAGCAATCAGCCCCAGCATTTT. The whole variable domain, remainder taken from reference TRBV5-4 and TRBJ1-5, is ETGVTQSPTHLIKTRGQQVTLRCSSQSGHNTVSWYQQALGQGPQFIFQYYREEENGRGNFPPRFSGLQFPNYSSELNVNALELDDSALYLCASSKFGTVSHSNQPQHFGDGTRLSIL.

V and J are TRBV7-7 and TRBJ2-2; D is unclear. CDR3 length: 15 residues. V was cut by 5 bases and J by 5 bases, with 15 bases left in between. Germline V gene sequence: CDR1 SSHAT, CDR2 FNYEAQ (reference sequence). The CDR3 here is CASSLTRLGTGELFF. The CDR3 DNA reads TGTGCCAGCAGCCTAACACGGTTGGGGACCGGGGAGCTGTTTTTT.

The rearrangement uses TRBV7-2 and TRBJ2-3, with 10 bases matching TRBD2. Losses at the gene ends were 8 bases for V and 4 bases for J; bases not matched to a gene: 6. Per germline, CDR1 SGHTA and CDR2 FQGNSA. CDR3 length: 14 amino acids. CDR3: CASDFSGRSDTQYF. The CDR3, as DNA: TGTGCCAGCGACTTTAGCGGGAGGTCAGATACGCAGTATTTT.

V gene TRBV5-1 combines with J gene TRBJ2-1; tentatively, D is TRBD1 or TRBD2 (5 bases each). V gave up 4 bases and J gave up 7 bases, with 18 bases separating them. This CDR3 region has 15 residues. Germline V lookup: CDR1 SGHRS, CDR2 YFSETQ. CDR3 protein: CASSAGDPSGNEQFF. CDR3 bases: TGCGCCAGCAGCGCCGGGGACCCCTCGGGGAATGAGCAGTTCTTC.

The chain uses TRBV29-1 and TRBJ1-1; D is unclear. Germline V gene lookup returns CDR1 SQVTM and CDR2 ANQGSEA. V shed 2 bases and J shed 8 bases, with 15 bases lying between them. The CDR3 has 13 residues. The CDR3 sequence: CSVELARSQEAFF. The DNA of the CDR3 is TGCAGCGTTGAACTCGCCCGCTCGCAGGAAGCTTTCTTT.

J is TRBJ2-1 and V is TRBV28; 8 bases map to TRBD1. Germline V gene sequence: CDR1 MDHEN, CDR2 SYDVKM. The trim removed 11 bases at V and 0 bases at J, leaving 12 bases unmatched. The CDR3 extends over 16 amino acids. DNA for the CDR3: TGTGCCTCGACTCCACCAGGGGGCAGCTCCTACAATGAGCAGTTCTTC. Protein product: CASTPPGGSSYNEQFF.

This chain uses TRBV15 with TRBJ2-1; TRBD1 matches 7 bases. V shed 0 bases and J 8 bases; nucleotides not matched to a gene: 10. The germline V gene has CDR1 LNHNV and CDR2 YYDKDF (reference sequence). The CDR3 totals 16 residues. CDR3 loop: CATSRDQLAGGYEQFF. The CDR3 DNA sequence: TGTGCCACCAGCAGAGATCAGCTAGCAGGGGGTTATGAGCAGTTCTTC.

The gene calls are TRBV28 and TRBJ2-3, with 7 bases that match TRBD1. V shed 6 bases and J 1 base; nucleotides not matched to a gene: 1. The CDR3 contains 13 residues. Germline loops: CDR1 MDHEN, CDR2 SYDVKM. DNA of the CDR3: TGTGCCAGCAGAACAGGGGGCACAGATACGCAGTATTTT. Translating gives CASRTGGTDTQYF.

The V call is TRBV11-2, the J call TRBJ2-2; TRBD1 aligns across 8 bases. Germline V CDR1 and CDR2: SGHAT, FQNNGV. The CDR3 runs 15 residues. V trimming: 2 bases; J trimming: 4 bases; junction bases outside the gene matches: 3. The CDR3 spells CASSLRQGSTGELFF. CDR3 coding DNA: TGTGCCAGCAGCTTACGACAGGGGAGCACCGGGGAGCTGTTTTTT.

The chain uses TRBV5-4 and TRBJ2-7; possible D gene TRBD2, 5 bases. CDR3 length: 13 residues. Germline CDR1 SGHNT, CDR2 YYREEE (reference sequence). Trimming cost V 2 bases and J 6 bases, with 12 bases left between them. CDR3 protein: CASSLDERGEQYF. The CDR3 nucleotides read TGTGCCAGCAGCTTAGATGAACGGGGCGAGCAGTACTTC.

This clone has more than one count but fewer than ten. The rearrangement uses TRBV18 and TRBJ2-7; a possible D gene is TRBD1 (6 bases). CDR1 is KGHSH, CDR2 LQKENI, per germline. The V end was cut by 6 bases, the J end by 6 bases, with 15 bases between. CDR3 length: 13 residues. CDR3 nucleotides: TGTGCCAGCTCTCTCGAACAGGGCTCCGAGCAGTACTTC. As protein: CASSLEQGSEQYF.

This clone was found a few times. V usage is TRBV2 and J usage is TRBJ1-5; no clear D gene. Germline V gives CDR1 SNHLY, CDR2 FYNNEI. V was pared by 3 bases and J by 3 bases, with 12 bases between. This CDR3 has 15 amino acids. The CDR3 coding sequence is TGTGCCAGCAGTGAGGCCAGAGCTTTCAATCAGCCCCAGCATTTT. Translated, it gives CASSEARAFNQPQHF.

The genes are TRBV6-5 and TRBJ1-5, with D unclear. Trimming cost V 6 bases and J 6 bases, with 15 bases left between them. In germline, CDR1 is MNHEY, CDR2 SVGAGI. This CDR3 has 14 amino acids. This CDR3 reads CASSRAGSGQPQHF. Here the CDR3 DNA reads TGTGCCAGCAGCCGGGCGGGAAGCGGTCAGCCCCAGCATTTT.

This clone has only a few counts. The rearrangement links TRBV27 to TRBJ1-4; D may be TRBD1 (6 bases). This CDR3 comprises 15 residues. Germline V lookup: CDR1 MNHEY, CDR2 SMNVEV (reference sequence). With 5 bases removed from V and 7 bases from J, the gap between germline ends came to 17 bases. The CDR3 DNA reads TGTGCCAGCAGTCCACGAAGGGGGTTTACTGAAAAACTGTTTTTT. Protein: CASSPRRGFTEKLFF.